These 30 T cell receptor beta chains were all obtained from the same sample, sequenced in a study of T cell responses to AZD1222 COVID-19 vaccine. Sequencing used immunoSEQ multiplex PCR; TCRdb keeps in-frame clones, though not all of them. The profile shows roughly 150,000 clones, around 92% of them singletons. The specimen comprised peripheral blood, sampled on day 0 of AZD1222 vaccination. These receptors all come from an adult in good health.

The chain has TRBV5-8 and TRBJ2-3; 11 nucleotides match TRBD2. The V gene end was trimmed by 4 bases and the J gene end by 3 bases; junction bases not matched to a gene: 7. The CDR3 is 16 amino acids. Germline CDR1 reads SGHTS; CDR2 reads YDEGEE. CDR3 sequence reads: CASSDSGRAGTDTQYF. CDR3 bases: TGTGCCAGCAGCGATAGCGGGAGGGCCGGGACAGATACGCAGTATTTT.

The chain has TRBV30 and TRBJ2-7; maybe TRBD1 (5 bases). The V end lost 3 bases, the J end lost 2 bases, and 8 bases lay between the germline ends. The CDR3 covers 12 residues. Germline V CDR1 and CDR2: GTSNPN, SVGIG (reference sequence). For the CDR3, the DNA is TGTGCCTGGAGGGACAACGCCTACGAGCAGTACTTC. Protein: CAWRDNAYEQYF.

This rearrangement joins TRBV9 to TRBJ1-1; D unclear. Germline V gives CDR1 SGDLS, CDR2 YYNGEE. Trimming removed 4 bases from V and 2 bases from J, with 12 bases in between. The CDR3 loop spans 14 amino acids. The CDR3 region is CASSTRPLNTEAFF. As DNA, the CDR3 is TGTGCCAGCAGCACAAGACCTCTTAACACTGAAGCTTTCTTT.

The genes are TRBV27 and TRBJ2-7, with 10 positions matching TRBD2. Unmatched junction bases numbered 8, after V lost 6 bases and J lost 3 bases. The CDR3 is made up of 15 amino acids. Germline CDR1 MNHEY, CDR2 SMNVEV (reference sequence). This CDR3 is CASRPPGLAFYEQYF. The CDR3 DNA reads TGTGCCAGCAGACCCCCGGGACTAGCGTTCTACGAGCAGTACTTC.

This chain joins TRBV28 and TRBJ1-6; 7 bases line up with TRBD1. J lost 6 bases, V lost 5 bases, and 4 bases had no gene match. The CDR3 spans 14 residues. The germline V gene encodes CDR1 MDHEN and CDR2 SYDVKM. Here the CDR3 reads CASSPRQGNSPLHF. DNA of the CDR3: TGTGCCAGCAGTCCCCGACAGGGTAATTCACCCCTCCACTTT.

CDR3 nucleotide sequence: TGCGCCAGCAGCGAGCTACAGGGTTTTTGGAATGAGCAGTTCTTC. Its protein is CASSELQGFWNEQFF. The chain joins TRBV5-1 to TRBJ2-1; tentative D call: TRBD1 (6 bases). Germline V CDR1 and CDR2: SGHRS, YFSETQ. The CDR3 extends over 15 amino acids. The ends were cut back, 4 bases at V and 7 bases at J, with 18 bases in the middle.

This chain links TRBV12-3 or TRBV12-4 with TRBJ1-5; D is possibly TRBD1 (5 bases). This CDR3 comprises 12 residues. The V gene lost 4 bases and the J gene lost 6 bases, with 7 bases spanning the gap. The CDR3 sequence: CASSSGGQPQHF. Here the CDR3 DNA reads TGTGCCAGCAGTTCCGGGGGTCAGCCCCAGCATTTT.

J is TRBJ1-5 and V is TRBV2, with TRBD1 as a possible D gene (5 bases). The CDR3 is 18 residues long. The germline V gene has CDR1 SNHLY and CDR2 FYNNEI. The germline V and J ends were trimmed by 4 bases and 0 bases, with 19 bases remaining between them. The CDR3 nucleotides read TGTGCCAGCAGTGTCCCCACCGGGGCTATTGATAGCAATCAGCCCCAGCATTTT. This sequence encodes CASSVPTGAIDSNQPQHF. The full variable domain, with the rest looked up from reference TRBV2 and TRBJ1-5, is EPEVTQTPSHQVTQMGQEVILRCVPISNHLYFYWYRQILGQKVEFLVSFYNNEISEKSEIFDDQFSVERPDGSNFTLKIRSTKLEDSAMYFCASSVPTGAIDSNQPQHFGDGTRLSIL.

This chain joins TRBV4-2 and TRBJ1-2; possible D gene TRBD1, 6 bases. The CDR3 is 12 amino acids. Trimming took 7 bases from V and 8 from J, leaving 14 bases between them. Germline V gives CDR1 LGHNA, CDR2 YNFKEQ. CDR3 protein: CASTSQGGGYTF. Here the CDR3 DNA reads TGTGCCAGCACGTCACAGGGAGGGGGCTACACCTTC.

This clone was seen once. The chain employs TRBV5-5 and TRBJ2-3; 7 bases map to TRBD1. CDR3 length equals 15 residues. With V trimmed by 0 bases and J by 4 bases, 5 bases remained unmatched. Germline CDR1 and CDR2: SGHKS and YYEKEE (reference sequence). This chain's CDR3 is CASSLGQGEADTQYF. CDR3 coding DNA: TGTGCCAGCAGCTTGGGACAGGGTGAAGCAGATACGCAGTATTTT.

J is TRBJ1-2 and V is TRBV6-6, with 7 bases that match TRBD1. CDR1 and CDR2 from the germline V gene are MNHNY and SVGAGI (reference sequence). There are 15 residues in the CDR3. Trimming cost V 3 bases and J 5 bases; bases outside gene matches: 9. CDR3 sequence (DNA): TGTGCCAGCAGTTATCACGGTGACAGGGTATATGGCTACACCTTC. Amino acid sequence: CASSYHGDRVYGYTF.

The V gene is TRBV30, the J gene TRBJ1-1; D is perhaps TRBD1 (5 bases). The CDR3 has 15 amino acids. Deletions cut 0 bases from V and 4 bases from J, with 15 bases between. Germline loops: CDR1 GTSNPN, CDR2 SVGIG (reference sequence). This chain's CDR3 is CAWSVGGVTPTEAFF. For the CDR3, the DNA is TGTGCCTGGAGTGTTGGGGGGGTTACACCCACTGAAGCTTTCTTT.

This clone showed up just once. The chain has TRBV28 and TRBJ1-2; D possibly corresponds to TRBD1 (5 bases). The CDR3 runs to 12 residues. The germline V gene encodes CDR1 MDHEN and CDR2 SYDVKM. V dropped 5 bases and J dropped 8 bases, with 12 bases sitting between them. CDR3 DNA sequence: TGTGCCAGCAGTATTAGCCGGGGCGGCTACACCTTC. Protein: CASSISRGGYTF.

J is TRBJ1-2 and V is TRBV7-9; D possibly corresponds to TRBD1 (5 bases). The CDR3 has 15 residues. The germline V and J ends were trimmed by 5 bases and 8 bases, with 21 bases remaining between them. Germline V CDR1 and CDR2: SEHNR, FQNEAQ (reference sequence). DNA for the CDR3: TGTGCCAGCAGCCAAGGGACGGGTCCGGATCAAGGCTACACCTTC. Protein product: CASSQGTGPDQGYTF.

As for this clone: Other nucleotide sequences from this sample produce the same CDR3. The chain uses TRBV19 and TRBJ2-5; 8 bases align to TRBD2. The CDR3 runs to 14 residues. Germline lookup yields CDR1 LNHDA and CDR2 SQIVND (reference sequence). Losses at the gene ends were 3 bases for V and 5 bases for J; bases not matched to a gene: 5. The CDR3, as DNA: TGTGCCAGTAGTATCGGACTAGCTGCGGAGACCCAGTACTTC. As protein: CASSIGLAAETQYF. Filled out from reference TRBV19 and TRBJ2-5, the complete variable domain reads DGGITQSPKYLFRKEGQNVTLSCEQNLNHDAMYWYRQDPGQGLRLIYYSQIVNDFQKGDIAEGYSVSREKKESFPLTVTSAQKNPTAFYLCASSIGLAAETQYFGPGTRLLVL.

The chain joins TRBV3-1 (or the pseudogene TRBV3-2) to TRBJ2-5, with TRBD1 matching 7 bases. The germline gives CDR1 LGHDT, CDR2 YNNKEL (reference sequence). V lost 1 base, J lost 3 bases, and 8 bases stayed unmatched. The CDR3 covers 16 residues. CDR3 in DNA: TGTGCCAGCAGCCAAGCTTGGGACAGCGCTGAAGAGACCCAGTACTTC. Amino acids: CASSQAWDSAEETQYF.

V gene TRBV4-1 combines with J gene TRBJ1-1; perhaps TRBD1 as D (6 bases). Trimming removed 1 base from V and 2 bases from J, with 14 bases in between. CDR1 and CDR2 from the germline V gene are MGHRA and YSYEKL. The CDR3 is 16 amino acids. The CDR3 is CASSQGVKGVNTEAFF. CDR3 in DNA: TGCGCCAGCAGCCAAGGGGTCAAGGGGGTCAACACTGAAGCTTTCTTT.

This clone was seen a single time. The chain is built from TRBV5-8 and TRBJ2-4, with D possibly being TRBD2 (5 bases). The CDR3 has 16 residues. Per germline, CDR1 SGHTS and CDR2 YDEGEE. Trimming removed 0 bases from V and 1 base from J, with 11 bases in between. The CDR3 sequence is CASSLAVARAKNIQYF. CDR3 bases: TGTGCCAGCAGCTTGGCGGTAGCGCGTGCCAAAAACATTCAGTACTTC. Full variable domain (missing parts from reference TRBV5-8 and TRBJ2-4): EAGVTQSPTHLIKTRGQQATLRCSPISGHTSVYWYQQALGLGLQFLLWYDEGEERNRGNFPPRFSGRQFPNYSSELNVNALELEDSALYLCASSLAVARAKNIQYFGAGTRLSVL.

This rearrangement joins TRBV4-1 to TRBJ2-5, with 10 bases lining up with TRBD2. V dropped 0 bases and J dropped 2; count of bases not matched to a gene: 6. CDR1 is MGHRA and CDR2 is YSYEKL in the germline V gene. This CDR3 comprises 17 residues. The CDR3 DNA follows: TGCGCCAGCAGCCAAGATGCGCTAGCGGGGGAACAAGAGACCCAGTACTTC. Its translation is CASSQDALAGEQETQYF.

CDR3 protein: CASSPPATEFNEKLFF. The CDR3 DNA follows: TGTGCCAGCTCACCACCGGCTACAGAATTTAATGAAAAACTGTTTTTT. J is TRBJ1-4 and V is TRBV18; D ambiguous. CDR1 is KGHSH, CDR2 LQKENI, per germline. V gave up 0 bases and J gave up 4 bases, with 12 bases separating them. This CDR3 region has 16 residues.

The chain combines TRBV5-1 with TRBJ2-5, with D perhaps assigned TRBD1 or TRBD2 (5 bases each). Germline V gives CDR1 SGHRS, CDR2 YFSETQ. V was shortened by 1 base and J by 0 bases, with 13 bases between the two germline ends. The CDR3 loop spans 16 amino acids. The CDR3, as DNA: TGCGCCAGCAGCTTGAGGGGAGCACACAACCAAGAGACCCAGTACTTC. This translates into CASSLRGAHNQETQYF.

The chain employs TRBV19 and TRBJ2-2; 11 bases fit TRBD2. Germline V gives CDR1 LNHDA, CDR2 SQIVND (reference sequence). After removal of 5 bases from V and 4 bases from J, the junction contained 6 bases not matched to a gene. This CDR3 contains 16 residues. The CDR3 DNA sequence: TGTGCCAGTAGTCTAACACTAGCGGGGGCCACCGGGGAGCTGTTTTTT. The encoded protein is CASSLTLAGATGELFF.

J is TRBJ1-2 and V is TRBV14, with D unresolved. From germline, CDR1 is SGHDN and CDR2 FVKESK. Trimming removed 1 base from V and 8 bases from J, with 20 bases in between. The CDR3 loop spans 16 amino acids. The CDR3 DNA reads TGTGCCAGCAGCCAAGCTAATTGGCTTCGGGTGGAAGGCTACACCTTC. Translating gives CASSQANWLRVEGYTF.

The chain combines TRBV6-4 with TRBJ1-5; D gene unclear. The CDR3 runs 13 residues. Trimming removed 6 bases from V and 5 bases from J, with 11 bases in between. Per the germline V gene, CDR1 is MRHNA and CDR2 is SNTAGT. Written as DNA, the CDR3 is TGTGCCAGCAGAATTCCGACTTATCAGCCCCAGCATTTT. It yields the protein CASRIPTYQPQHF.

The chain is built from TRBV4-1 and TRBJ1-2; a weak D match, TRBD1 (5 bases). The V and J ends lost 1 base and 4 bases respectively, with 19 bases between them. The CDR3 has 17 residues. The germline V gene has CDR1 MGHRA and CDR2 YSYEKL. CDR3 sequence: CASSQVPAGTLSYGYTF. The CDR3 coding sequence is TGCGCCAGCAGCCAAGTTCCCGCAGGGACCTTATCCTATGGCTACACCTTC.

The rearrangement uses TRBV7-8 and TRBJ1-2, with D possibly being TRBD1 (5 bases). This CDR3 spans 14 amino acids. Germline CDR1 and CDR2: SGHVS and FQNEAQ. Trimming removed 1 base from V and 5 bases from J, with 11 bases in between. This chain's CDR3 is CASSLEETVYGYTF. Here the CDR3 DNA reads TGTGCCAGCAGCTTAGAGGAGACAGTTTATGGCTACACCTTC.

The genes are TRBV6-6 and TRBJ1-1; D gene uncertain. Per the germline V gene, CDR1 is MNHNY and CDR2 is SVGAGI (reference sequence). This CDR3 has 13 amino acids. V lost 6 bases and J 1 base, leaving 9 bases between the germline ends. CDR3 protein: CASSHPGNTEAFF. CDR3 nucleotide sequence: TGTGCCAGCAGCCATCCCGGGAACACTGAAGCTTTCTTT.

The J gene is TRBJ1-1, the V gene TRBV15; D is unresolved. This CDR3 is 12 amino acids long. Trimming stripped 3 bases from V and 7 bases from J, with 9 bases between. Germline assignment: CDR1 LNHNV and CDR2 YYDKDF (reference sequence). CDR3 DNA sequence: TGTGCCACCAGCAGTCAACACGGTGAAGCTTTCTTT. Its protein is CATSSQHGEAFF.

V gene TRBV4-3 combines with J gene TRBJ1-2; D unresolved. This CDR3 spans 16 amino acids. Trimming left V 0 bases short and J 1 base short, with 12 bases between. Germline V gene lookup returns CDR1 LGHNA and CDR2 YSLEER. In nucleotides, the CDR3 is TGCGCCAGCAGCCAAGACCGGCAAGGTTTTAACTATGGCTACACCTTC. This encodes CASSQDRQGFNYGYTF.

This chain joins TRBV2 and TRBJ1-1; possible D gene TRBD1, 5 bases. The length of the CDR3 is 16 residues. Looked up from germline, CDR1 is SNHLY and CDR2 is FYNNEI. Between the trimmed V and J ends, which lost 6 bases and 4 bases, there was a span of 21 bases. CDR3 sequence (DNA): TGTGCCAGCAGGTCCCGAGATGGGGGTTTGGGCACTGAAGCTTTCTTT. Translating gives CASRSRDGGLGTEAFF.